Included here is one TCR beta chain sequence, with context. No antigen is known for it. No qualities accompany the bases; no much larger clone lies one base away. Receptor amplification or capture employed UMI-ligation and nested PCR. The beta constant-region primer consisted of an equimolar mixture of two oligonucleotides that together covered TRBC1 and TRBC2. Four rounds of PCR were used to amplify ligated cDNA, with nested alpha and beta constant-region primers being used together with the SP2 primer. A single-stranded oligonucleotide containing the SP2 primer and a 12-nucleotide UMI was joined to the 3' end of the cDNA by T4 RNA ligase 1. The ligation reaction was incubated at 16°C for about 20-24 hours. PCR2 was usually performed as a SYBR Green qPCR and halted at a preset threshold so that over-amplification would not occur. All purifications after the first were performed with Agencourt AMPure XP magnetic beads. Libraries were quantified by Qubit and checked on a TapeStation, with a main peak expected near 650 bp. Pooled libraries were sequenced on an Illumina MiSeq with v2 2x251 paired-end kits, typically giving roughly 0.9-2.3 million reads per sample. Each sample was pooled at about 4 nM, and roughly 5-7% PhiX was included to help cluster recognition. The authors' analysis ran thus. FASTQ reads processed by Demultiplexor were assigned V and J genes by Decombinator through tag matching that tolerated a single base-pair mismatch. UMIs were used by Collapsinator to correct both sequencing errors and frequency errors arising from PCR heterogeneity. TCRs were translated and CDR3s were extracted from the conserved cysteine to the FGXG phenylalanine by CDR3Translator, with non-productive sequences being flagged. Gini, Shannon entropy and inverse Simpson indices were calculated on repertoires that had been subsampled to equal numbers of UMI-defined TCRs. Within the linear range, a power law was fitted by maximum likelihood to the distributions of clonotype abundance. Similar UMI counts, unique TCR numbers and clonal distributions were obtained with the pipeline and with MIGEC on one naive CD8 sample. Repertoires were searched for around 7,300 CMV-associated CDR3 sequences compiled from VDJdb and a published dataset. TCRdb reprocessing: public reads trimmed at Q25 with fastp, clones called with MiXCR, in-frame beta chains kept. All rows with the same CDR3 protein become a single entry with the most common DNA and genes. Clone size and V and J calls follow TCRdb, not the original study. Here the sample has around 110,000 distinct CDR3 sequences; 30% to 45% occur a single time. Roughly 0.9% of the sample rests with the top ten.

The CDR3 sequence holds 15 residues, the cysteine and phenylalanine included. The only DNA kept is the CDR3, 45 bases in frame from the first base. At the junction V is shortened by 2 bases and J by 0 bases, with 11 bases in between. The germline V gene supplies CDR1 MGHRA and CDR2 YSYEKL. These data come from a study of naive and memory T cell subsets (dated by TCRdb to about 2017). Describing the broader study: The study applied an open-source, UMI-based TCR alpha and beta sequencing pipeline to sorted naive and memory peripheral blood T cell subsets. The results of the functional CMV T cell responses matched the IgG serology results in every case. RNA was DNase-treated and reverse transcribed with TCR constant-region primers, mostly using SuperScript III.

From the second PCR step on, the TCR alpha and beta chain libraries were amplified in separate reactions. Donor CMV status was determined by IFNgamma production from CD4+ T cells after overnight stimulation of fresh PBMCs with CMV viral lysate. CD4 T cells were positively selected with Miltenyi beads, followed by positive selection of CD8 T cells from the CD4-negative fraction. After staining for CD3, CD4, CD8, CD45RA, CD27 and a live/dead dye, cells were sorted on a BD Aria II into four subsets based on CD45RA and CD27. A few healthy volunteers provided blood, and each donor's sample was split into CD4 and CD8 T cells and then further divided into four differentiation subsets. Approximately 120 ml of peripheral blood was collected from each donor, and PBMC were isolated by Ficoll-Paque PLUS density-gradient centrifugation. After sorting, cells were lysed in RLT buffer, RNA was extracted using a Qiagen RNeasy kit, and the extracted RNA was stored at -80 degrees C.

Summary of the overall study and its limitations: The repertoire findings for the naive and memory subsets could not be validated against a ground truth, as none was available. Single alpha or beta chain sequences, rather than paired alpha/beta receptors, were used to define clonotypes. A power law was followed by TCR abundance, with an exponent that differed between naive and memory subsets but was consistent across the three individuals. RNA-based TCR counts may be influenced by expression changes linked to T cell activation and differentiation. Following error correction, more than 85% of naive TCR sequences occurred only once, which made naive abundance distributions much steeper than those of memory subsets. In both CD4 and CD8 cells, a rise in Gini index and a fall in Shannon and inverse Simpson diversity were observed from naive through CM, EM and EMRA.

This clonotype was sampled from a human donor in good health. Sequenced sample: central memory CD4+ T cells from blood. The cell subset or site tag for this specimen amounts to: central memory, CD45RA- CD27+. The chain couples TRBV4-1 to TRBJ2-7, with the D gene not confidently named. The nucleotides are TGCGCCAGCAGCCAATGGCAAACGGGCTCCTACGAGCAGTACTTC. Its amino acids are CASSQWQTGSYEQYF.